The 9 T cell receptor beta chains given below trace back to one sample, sequenced in a study of OX40 agonist ivuxolimab in advanced cancers. Libraries were prepared by immunoSEQ multiplex PCR; TCRdb keeps only in-frame clonotypes and omits some of them. The data contain more than 45,000 clones, about 85% of them singletons. Sequencing used CD4+ or CD8+ T cells sorted from blood, obtained in a trial of the OX40 agonist ivuxolimab. The receptors stem from an adult with an advanced solid tumor such as melanoma, head and neck, liver or kidney cancer.

As to this clone: Within the sample, other DNA sequences also encode this same CDR3. V and J are TRBV2 and TRBJ1-1; no clear D gene. With 3 bases removed from V and 1 base from J, the gap between germline ends came to 9 bases. Germline V gene data show CDR1 as SNHLY and CDR2 as FYNNEI. The CDR3 contains 14 residues. The CDR3 sequence is CASSERVGNTEAFF. As DNA, the CDR3 is TGTGCCAGCAGTGAGAGAGTGGGGAACACTGAAGCTTTCTTT. Based on the CDR3 plus reference TRBV2 and TRBJ1-1, the full variable domain is EPEVTQTPSHQVTQMGQEVILRCVPISNHLYFYWYRQILGQKVEFLVSFYNNEISEKSEIFDDQFSVERPDGSNFTLKIRSTKLEDSAMYFCASSERVGNTEAFFGQGTRLTVV.

This clone was observed a handful of times. The CDR3 loop is CASSFRGTSGSFTYNEQFF. CDR3 nucleotides: TGTGCCAGCAGTTTCCGAGGGACTAGCGGGAGTTTTACCTACAATGAGCAGTTCTTC. V is TRBV27 and J is TRBJ2-1; 14 bases map to TRBD2. J lost 2 bases, V lost 3 bases, and 9 bases had no gene match. The length of the CDR3 is 19 residues. Germline V gene lookup returns CDR1 MNHEY and CDR2 SMNVEV (reference sequence).

This chain connects TRBV7-8 to TRBJ2-5; 10 positions match TRBD1. J lost 3 bases, V lost 5 bases, and 12 bases had no gene match. This CDR3 has 17 amino acids. Germline values: CDR1 SGHVS, CDR2 FQNEAQ. Here the CDR3 reads CASSRSRDRGGKETQYF. For the CDR3, the DNA is TGTGCCAGCAGCCGAAGCCGGGACAGGGGAGGGAAAGAGACCCAGTACTTC.

V is TRBV5-4 and J is TRBJ2-5; D gene uncertain. CDR1 SGHNT and CDR2 YYREEE come from the germline V gene (reference sequence). The germline V and J ends were trimmed by 3 bases and 2 bases, with 8 bases remaining between them. This CDR3 is 13 amino acids long. The CDR3 protein is CASSSGRQETQYF. The CDR3 DNA is TGTGCCAGCAGCTCCGGAAGACAAGAGACCCAGTACTTC.

The rearrangement links TRBV9 to TRBJ2-1, with TRBD2 matching over 7 bases. Germline V CDR1 and CDR2: SGDLS, YYNGEE. The CDR3 covers 15 residues. Trimming cost V 3 bases and J 0 bases; bases outside gene matches: 3. The CDR3 region is CASSAGRSSYNEQFF. The CDR3 region has the DNA TGTGCCAGCAGCGCCGGGAGGAGCTCCTACAATGAGCAGTTCTTC.

For this clone: The junction and the germline gene differ at one end; a read error may be behind it. The rearrangement uses TRBV7-6 and TRBJ1-1; D not certain. There are 16 residues in the CDR3. Germline-derived CDR1 and CDR2 are SGHVS and FNYEAQ. CDR3 bases: TGTGCCAGCAGCGGCGCAGATATGGGAGTGGGCACTGAAGCTCTCTTT. Translated, it gives CASSGADMGVGTEALF.

This chain connects TRBV6-1 to TRBJ2-6; D remains ambiguous. Germline CDR1 reads MNHNS; CDR2 reads SASEGT. The CDR3 consists of 14 residues. V was cut by 8 bases and J by 0 bases, with 8 bases left in between. In nucleotides, the CDR3 is TGTGCCAGCGGAAGGGACTCTGGGGCCAACGTCCTGACTTTC. Protein product: CASGRDSGANVLTF.

The chain couples TRBV18 to TRBJ2-1; D may be TRBD1 (6 bases). CDR3 length equals 14 residues. The germline V gene has CDR1 KGHSH and CDR2 LQKENI. The V gene lost 5 bases and the J gene lost 7 bases, with 15 bases spanning the gap. This CDR3 reads CASSAQGKGNEQFF. The CDR3 DNA is TGTGCCAGCTCAGCTCAGGGGAAGGGGAATGAGCAGTTCTTC.

This sequence joins TRBV6-1 and TRBJ1-3; the D gene is possibly TRBD1 (6 bases). Germline V gives CDR1 MNHNS, CDR2 SASEGT. The germline V and J ends were trimmed by 6 bases and 4 bases, with 13 bases remaining between them. The CDR3 totals 14 residues. The CDR3 here is CASREGGTGNTIYF. As DNA, the CDR3 is TGTGCCAGCAGGGAGGGAGGGACAGGAAACACCATATATTTT.